The T cell receptor (beta chain) under discussion was sequenced for a study of molecular identifiers for immune sequencing clone quantification. Methods described previously were used for bulk TCR libraries, and listed TCR primers were applied. TCRdb called the PCR reads again in MiXCR, with one record for every CDR3 protein. The table includes some 650,000 distinct CDR3 sequences, 15% to 20% detected once. A word on this clonotype: Its cognate antigen is unknown. Germline is not matched at one junction end, which may reflect a read error.

Sorted inputs of about 19,000 to 1,100,000 cells, with 10%, 30% or 50% RNA, yielded naive CD8 libraries. Findings of the study overall: Barcode collisions between identical TCR molecules could shrink estimates of highly expanded clone sizes. Clonotypes topping 20 RNA copies carried over 97% of effector molecules but under 1% of naive ones.

The clonotype comes from a human donor in good health. Some libraries in this study had Jurkat cell RNA spiked in. The sample comprised naive CD8+ T cells from blood, with Jurkat cell RNA spiked in. Subset in this sample: FACS-sorted CD8+CD4-CCR7+CD45RA+ naive T cells.

The CDR3 loop is CASSLPGTSGTYNEQFF. The CDR3 bases are TGTGCCAGCAGCTTGCCCGGGACTAGCGGGACATACAATGAGCAGTTCTTC. This chain uses TRBV5-3 with TRBJ2-1, with 13 bases aligning to TRBD2. TRBV5-3 is annotated as an ORF whose role is uncertain. CDR3 length equals 17 residues.